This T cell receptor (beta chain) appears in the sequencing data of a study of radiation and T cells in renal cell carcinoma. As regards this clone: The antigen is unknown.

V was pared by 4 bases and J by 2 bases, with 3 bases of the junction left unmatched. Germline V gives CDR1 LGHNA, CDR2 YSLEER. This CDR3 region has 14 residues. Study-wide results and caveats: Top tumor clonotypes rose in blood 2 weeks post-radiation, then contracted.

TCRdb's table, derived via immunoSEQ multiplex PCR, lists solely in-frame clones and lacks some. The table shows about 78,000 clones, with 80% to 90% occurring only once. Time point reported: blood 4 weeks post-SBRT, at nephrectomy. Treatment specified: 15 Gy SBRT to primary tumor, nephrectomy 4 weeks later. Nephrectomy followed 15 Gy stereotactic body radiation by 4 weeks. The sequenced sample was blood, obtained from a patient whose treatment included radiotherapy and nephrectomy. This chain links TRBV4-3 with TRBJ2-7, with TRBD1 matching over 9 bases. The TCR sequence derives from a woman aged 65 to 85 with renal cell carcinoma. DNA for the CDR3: TGCGCCAGCAGCCCCGACAGGGGGACCTACGAGCAGTACTTC. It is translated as CASSPDRGTYEQYF.